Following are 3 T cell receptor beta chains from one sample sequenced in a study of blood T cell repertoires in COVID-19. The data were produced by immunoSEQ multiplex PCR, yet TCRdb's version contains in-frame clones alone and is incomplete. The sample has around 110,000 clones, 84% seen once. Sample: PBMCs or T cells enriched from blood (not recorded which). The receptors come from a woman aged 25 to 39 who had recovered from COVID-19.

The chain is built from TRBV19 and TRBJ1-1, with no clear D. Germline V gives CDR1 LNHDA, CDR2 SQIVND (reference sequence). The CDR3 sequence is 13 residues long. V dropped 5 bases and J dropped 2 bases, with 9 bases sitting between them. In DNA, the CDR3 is TGTGCCAGTAGTTTGGGCCGTAACACTGAAGCTTTCTTT. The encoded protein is CASSLGRNTEAFF. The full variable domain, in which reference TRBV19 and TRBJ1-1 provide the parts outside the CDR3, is DGGITQSPKYLFRKEGQNVTLSCEQNLNHDAMYWYRQDPGQGLRLIYYSQIVNDFQKGDIAEGYSVSREKKESFPLTVTSAQKNPTAFYLCASSLGRNTEAFFGQGTRLTVV.

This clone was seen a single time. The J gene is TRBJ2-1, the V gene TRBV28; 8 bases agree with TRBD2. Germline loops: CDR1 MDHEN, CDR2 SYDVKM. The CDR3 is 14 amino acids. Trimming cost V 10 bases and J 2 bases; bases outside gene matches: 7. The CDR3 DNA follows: TGTGCCATTCTTAGCGGGGCCCCCTACAATGAGCAGTTCTTC. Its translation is CAILSGAPYNEQFF. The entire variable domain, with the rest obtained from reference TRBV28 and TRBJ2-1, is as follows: DVKVTQSSRYLVKRTGEKVFLECVQDMDHENMFWYRQDPGLGLRLIYFSYDVKMKEKGDIPEGYSVSREKKERFSLILESASTNQTSMYLCAILSGAPYNEQFFGPGTRLTVL.

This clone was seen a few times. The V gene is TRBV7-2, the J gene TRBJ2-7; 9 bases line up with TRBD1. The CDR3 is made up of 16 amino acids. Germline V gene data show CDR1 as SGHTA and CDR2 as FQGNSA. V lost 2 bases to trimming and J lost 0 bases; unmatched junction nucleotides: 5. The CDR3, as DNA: TGTGCCAGCAGCTTAACAGGGGGCACTGCCTCCTACGAGCAGTACTTC. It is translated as CASSLTGGTASYEQYF.